This T cell receptor beta chain appears in the sequencing data of a study of shared clonotypes between healthy human individuals. The data were produced by immunoSEQ multiplex PCR, yet TCRdb's version contains in-frame clones alone and is incomplete. The data show hundreds of thousands of clones, less than 96% seen once. V lost 3 bases to trimming and J lost 0 bases; unmatched junction nucleotides: 5. The CDR3 covers 16 residues. Germline CDR1 MGHRA, CDR2 YSYEKL. The V and J genes are TRBV4-1 and TRBJ1-3, with TRBD1 matching over 7 bases. The receptor comes from a woman in her twenties or thirties in good health. Sequences were obtained from naive CD4+ T cells sorted from blood. Described subset: CD45RA+ positively selected. CDR3: CASSHKTGNSGNTIYF. Here the CDR3 DNA reads TGCGCCAGCAGCCACAAGACAGGGAACTCTGGAAACACCATATATTTT.